A single sample is the source of the 17 T cell receptor beta chains below, sequenced in a study of T cell responses to AZD1222 COVID-19 vaccine. Using immunoSEQ multiplex PCR, the repertoire was profiled, and TCRdb retains in-frame clones only, with some absent. Among about 140,000 clones listed, about 92% were seen once. Here the sequenced sample was peripheral blood, taken on day 0 of AZD1222 vaccination. The receptors were gathered from an adult in good health.

The chain carries TRBV5-3 and TRBJ1-2; D is unclear. TRBV5-3 is an open reading frame, and its role is uncertain. The CDR3 has 16 amino acids. V was clipped by 1 base and J by 0 bases, with 13 bases between them. The CDR3 DNA sequence: TGTGCCAGAAGCTTGAGGGCCGCCTGGCCTAACTATGGCTACACCTTC. This sequence encodes CARSLRAAWPNYGYTF.

The rearrangement links TRBV5-1 to TRBJ1-4, with unresolved D. Germline CDR1 and CDR2: SGHRS and YFSETQ. The CDR3 has 12 residues. The V end was cut by 5 bases, the J end by 8 bases, with 10 bases between. This chain's CDR3 is CASRKEGEKLFF. CDR3 coding DNA: TGCGCCAGCAGAAAGGAAGGGGAAAAACTGTTTTTT.

V is TRBV28 and J is TRBJ1-5; 7 bases fit TRBD1. The CDR3 spans 16 residues. The trim removed 7 bases at V and 2 bases at J, leaving 11 bases unmatched. Germline V lookup: CDR1 MDHEN, CDR2 SYDVKM. The CDR3 DNA reads TGTGCCAGCAACCGTAGACAGGGCGGCGGCAATCAGCCCCAGCATTTT. Translated, it gives CASNRRQGGGNQPQHF.

The rearrangement links TRBV30 to TRBJ2-5, with D uncertain. Germline lookup yields CDR1 GTSNPN and CDR2 SVGIG (reference sequence). CDR3 length: 12 residues. The V gene lost 2 bases and the J gene lost 1 base, with 5 bases spanning the gap. The CDR3 DNA sequence: TGTGCCTGGAGTACATTCCAAGAGACCCAGTACTTC. This codes for CAWSTFQETQYF.

The chain links TRBV9 to TRBJ1-2; no firm D call. The CDR3 loop spans 15 amino acids. CDR1 is SGDLS and CDR2 is YYNGEE in the germline V gene. The ends were cut back, 1 base at V and 3 bases at J, with 13 bases in the middle. For the CDR3, the DNA is TGTGCCAGCAGCGTATTGGAATTTGGGTACTATGGCTACACCTTC. It specifies CASSVLEFGYYGYTF.

The gene calls are TRBV27 and TRBJ2-1, with unresolved D. Germline-derived CDR1 and CDR2 are MNHEY and SMNVEV (reference sequence). There are 12 residues in the CDR3. Trimming took 8 bases from V and 6 from J, leaving 11 bases between them. As DNA, the CDR3 is TGTGCCAGCGCTGAGTTTGGCAATGAGCAGTTCTTC. Amino acids: CASAEFGNEQFF.

The chain joins TRBV6-6 to TRBJ2-7; the D gene is possibly TRBD1 (7 bases). The germline V and J ends were trimmed by 6 bases and 4 bases, with 16 bases remaining between them. Germline V CDR1 and CDR2: MNHNY, SVGAGI (reference sequence). This CDR3 comprises 14 residues. CDR3: CASSQGQGGYEQYF. The DNA for the CDR3 is TGTGCCAGCAGCCAGGGTCAGGGGGGATACGAGCAGTACTTC.

The chain carries TRBV7-2 and TRBJ2-7; 7 nucleotides match TRBD2. J was trimmed by 6 bases and V by 4 bases; bases with no gene match: 15. The germline V gene encodes CDR1 SGHTA and CDR2 FQGNSA. This CDR3 region has 16 residues. This chain's CDR3 is CASSSSGERGSGEQYF. In DNA, the CDR3 is TGTGCCAGCAGCTCCTCTGGTGAGCGGGGTTCGGGCGAGCAGTACTTC.

The chain is built from TRBV18 and TRBJ2-7; no reliable D call. This CDR3 is built from 14 residues. Trimming stripped 0 bases from V and 2 bases from J, with 8 bases between. CDR1 and CDR2 from the germline V gene are KGHSH and LQKENI. CDR3 coding DNA: TGTGCCAGCTCACCACCCGACACGACCTACGAGCAGTACTTC. It encodes CASSPPDTTYEQYF. The whole variable domain, remainder taken from reference TRBV18 and TRBJ2-7, is NAGVMQNPRHLVRRRGQEARLRCSPMKGHSHVYWYRQLPEEGLKFMVYLQKENIIDESGMPKERFSAEFPKEGPSILRIQQVVRGDSAAYFCASSPPDTTYEQYFGPGTRLTVT.

This chain uses TRBV29-1 with TRBJ1-2, with 10 bases aligning to TRBD1. Unmatched junction bases numbered 5, after V lost 3 bases and J lost 4 bases. CDR1 is SQVTM and CDR2 is ANQGSEA in the germline V gene. The CDR3 runs 14 residues. The CDR3 reads CSVDGTGDAYGYTF. The CDR3, as DNA: TGCAGCGTTGATGGGACAGGGGACGCCTATGGCTACACCTTC. The complete variable domain, with remaining parts taken from reference TRBV29-1 and TRBJ1-2, reads SAVISQKPSRDICQRGTSLTIQCQVDSQVTMMFWYRQQPGQSLTLIATANQGSEATYESGFVIDKFPISRPNLTFSTLTVSNMSPEDSSIYLCSVDGTGDAYGYTFGSGTRLTVV.

The genes are TRBV5-1 and TRBJ2-3; D perhaps matches TRBD2 (6 bases). The CDR3 consists of 16 residues. Looked up from germline, CDR1 is SGHRS and CDR2 is YFSETQ. V lost 4 bases, J lost 0 bases, and 15 bases lay in between. The CDR3 loop is CASSGRTTLSTDTQYF. CDR3 bases: TGCGCCAGCAGCGGAAGGACTACCCTAAGCACAGATACGCAGTATTTT.

This sequence joins TRBV4-1 and TRBJ1-5, with unresolved D. Trimming took 4 bases from V and 6 from J, leaving 25 bases between them. Germline V CDR1 and CDR2: MGHRA, YSYEKL. This CDR3 region has 18 residues. CDR3 DNA sequence: TGCGCCAGCAGCCCGAACGGGATCAGCCCCTTAGCGGCTCAGCCCCAGCATTTT. Translation gives CASSPNGISPLAAQPQHF.

This chain joins TRBV10-3 and TRBJ2-5; D tentatively fits TRBD1 or TRBD2 (5 bases each). The CDR3 runs 15 residues. Germline V gene data show CDR1 as ENHRY and CDR2 as SYGVKD. The V end was cut by 0 bases, the J end by 5 bases, with 13 bases between. Written as DNA, the CDR3 is TGTGCCATCAGTGAGTCGAGTGGTGGGACGGAGACCCAGTACTTC. The encoded protein is CAISESSGGTETQYF.

This chain links TRBV6-5 with TRBJ2-1; D not resolved. The CDR3 is 14 residues long. In germline, CDR1 is MNHEY, CDR2 SVGAGI. V lost 0 bases to trimming and J lost 3 bases, with 6 bases between them. The CDR3 DNA reads TGTGCCAGCAGTTACTCGAGCTACTACAATGAGCAGTTCTTC. This codes for CASSYSSYYNEQFF.

This clone has a single count. The J gene is TRBJ1-1, the V gene TRBV3-1 (or the pseudogene TRBV3-2), with TRBD1 identical over 7 bases. CDR1 is LGHDT and CDR2 is YNNKEL in the germline V gene (reference sequence). The CDR3 runs 15 residues. After removal of 4 bases from V and 0 bases from J, the junction contained 5 bases not matched to a gene. CDR3 amino acids: CASSLEGQMNTEAFF. The DNA of the CDR3 is TGTGCCAGCAGCCTCGAGGGACAGATGAACACTGAAGCTTTCTTT.

The chain links TRBV5-6 to TRBJ2-7; 9 bases fit TRBD1. CDR3 size: 14 residues. Losses at the gene ends were 5 bases for V and 6 bases for J; bases not matched to a gene: 9. The germline V gene encodes CDR1 SGHDT and CDR2 YYEEEE. CDR3 sequence (DNA): TGTGCCAGCAGTTGGGGACAGGGTCGGGGCGAGCAGTACTTC. This translates into CASSWGQGRGEQYF.

The chain couples TRBV7-8 to TRBJ1-5; weak D call: TRBD1 (6 bases). CDR1 is SGHVS and CDR2 is FQNEAQ in the germline V gene. V was shortened by 5 bases and J by 2 bases, with 10 bases between the two germline ends. The CDR3 runs 14 residues. CDR3 sequence reads: CASSMRGGNQPQHF. CDR3 sequence (DNA): TGTGCCAGCAGCATGAGGGGGGGCAATCAGCCCCAGCATTTT.